The 8 T cell receptor beta chains below were found in one sample sequenced in a study of blood T cell repertoires in COVID-19. Clones were sequenced by immunoSEQ multiplex PCR, and TCRdb holds only the in-frame ones, with some missing. The sample records around 240,000 clones, about nine tenths being singletons. Source material: PBMCs or T cells enriched from blood (not recorded which). All receptors come from a human donor in a cohort exposed to, infected with or recovered from COVID-19 (not recorded which). The donor label of this sample is uncertain.

V is TRBV27 and J is TRBJ1-2, with D unresolved. V lost 5 bases and J lost 2, with 15 bases in between. This CDR3 has 15 amino acids. Germline V CDR1 and CDR2: MNHEY, SMNVEV (reference sequence). The CDR3 loop reads CASSPDTYPNYGYTF. The CDR3 DNA follows: TGTGCCAGCAGTCCCGACACGTACCCCAACTATGGCTACACCTTC.

The chain uses TRBV7-2 and TRBJ2-5; 13 bases align to TRBD2. Trimming removed 4 bases from V and 5 bases from J; junction bases left unmatched: 7. Germline CDR1 is SGHTA and CDR2 is FQGNSA. The CDR3 runs 16 residues. As DNA, the CDR3 is TGTGCCAGCAGCTCCTGGACTAGCGGGGGTGGGGAGACCCAGTACTTC. Encoded protein: CASSSWTSGGGETQYF. The variable domain in full, completed from reference TRBV7-2 and TRBJ2-5, reads GAGVSQSPSNKVTEKGKDVELRCDPISGHTALYWYRQSLGQGLEFLIYFQGNSAPDKSGLPSDRFSAERTGGSVSTLTIQRTQQEDSAVYLCASSSWTSGGGETQYFGPGTRLLVL.

The chain has TRBV2 and TRBJ2-4; 11 positions match TRBD1. The CDR3 has 14 residues. Trimming cost V 1 base and J 15 bases; bases outside gene matches: 8. The germline CDR1 and CDR2 sequences are SNHLY and FYNNEI. The CDR3 DNA is TGTGCCAGCAGTGAAGACCTGGGACAGGGGGTTTCGTACTTC. This sequence encodes CASSEDLGQGVSYF.

This chain joins TRBV5-4 and TRBJ2-3, with 9 bases that match TRBD2. This CDR3 has 15 residues. In germline, CDR1 is SGHNT, CDR2 YYREEE (reference sequence). V lost 9 bases, J lost 1 base, and 9 bases stayed unmatched. Here the CDR3 reads CATLPAGGRTDTQYF. CDR3 in DNA: TGTGCCACCCTTCCAGCGGGGGGACGCACAGATACGCAGTATTTT.

J is TRBJ1-1 and V is TRBV2; maybe TRBD1 (6 bases). From germline, CDR1 is SNHLY and CDR2 FYNNEI. The CDR3 is made up of 13 amino acids. V lost 4 bases and J lost 5, with 11 bases in between. As DNA, the CDR3 is TGTGCCAGCAGTGTGGGGGCGCGGACTGAAGCTTTCTTT. Translating gives CASSVGARTEAFF.

This clone was picked up one time. The chain is built from TRBV7-3 and TRBJ1-2; perhaps TRBD1 as D (5 bases). The CDR3 consists of 17 residues. V lost 3 bases to trimming and J lost 2 bases, with 19 bases between them. The germline CDR1 and CDR2 sequences are SGHTA and FQGTGA. Here the CDR3 DNA reads TGTGCCAGCAGCTTCGGGGGACCTGGGCAGGCCAACTATGGCTACACCTTC. It encodes CASSFGGPGQANYGYTF. The whole variable domain, filled in from reference TRBV7-3 and TRBJ1-2, reads GAGVSQTPSNKVTEKGKYVELRCDPISGHTALYWYRQSLGQGPEFLIYFQGTGAADDSGLPNDRFFAVRPEGSVSTLKIQRTERGDSAVYLCASSFGGPGQANYGYTFGSGTRLTVV.

The V and J genes are TRBV25-1 and TRBJ1-2; possible D gene TRBD1, 6 bases. This CDR3 is built from 16 residues. Germline CDR1 reads MGHDK; CDR2 reads SYGVNS. V was shortened by 6 bases and J by 3 bases, with 20 bases between the two germline ends. As DNA, the CDR3 is TGTGCCAGCAGCGGACGAACAGGGAGGGAGGACTATGGCTACACCTTC. Its translation is CASSGRTGREDYGYTF.

This clone was observed a single time. V is TRBV3-1 (or the pseudogene TRBV3-2) and J is TRBJ2-1; TRBD2 aligns across 9 bases. Germline CDR1 reads LGHDT; CDR2 reads YNNKEL (reference sequence). V trimming: 3 bases; J trimming: 4 bases; junction bases outside the gene matches: 1. The CDR3 totals 14 residues. CDR3 residues: CASSQSGGYNEQFF. CDR3 nucleotides: TGTGCCAGCAGCCAGAGCGGGGGGTACAATGAGCAGTTCTTC.